This TCR beta chain was found in a study of breast tumors, draining lymph nodes, adjacent tissues. The CDR3 is 15 amino acids. Germline values: CDR1 SGHAT, CDR2 FQNNGV. From the multiplex PCR reads, TCRdb called clonotypes with MiXCR, one entry per CDR3 protein. Of about 270,000 distinct CDR3 sequences listed, roughly 31% are singletons. Overall study results and limits: Luminal-like breast cancer showed significantly greater tumor-nontumor repertoire similarity than basal-like breast cancer did. Tumors had less TCR diversity than lymph nodes, more than nontumor tissue. That most tumor T cells come from lymph nodes remained unproven. Most tumor T cells seemingly derive from lymph node, then expand in tumor.

To note about this clonotype: What it binds is not known. One end of the junction fails to match germline, which may point to a read error.

Breast cancer patients provided tissue from their axillary draining lymph nodes. The chain recombines TRBV11-2 with TRBJ2-1; 8 positions agree with TRBD2. This receptor was obtained from a female donor with breast cancer. Some clones in this sample may be carry-over from other donors' samples. Sequences were obtained from axillary lymph node tissue. Here the CDR3 reads CTSSISGSSYNEQFF. The DNA of the CDR3 is TGTACCAGCAGCATAAGCGGGAGCTCCTACAATGAGCAGTTCTTC.